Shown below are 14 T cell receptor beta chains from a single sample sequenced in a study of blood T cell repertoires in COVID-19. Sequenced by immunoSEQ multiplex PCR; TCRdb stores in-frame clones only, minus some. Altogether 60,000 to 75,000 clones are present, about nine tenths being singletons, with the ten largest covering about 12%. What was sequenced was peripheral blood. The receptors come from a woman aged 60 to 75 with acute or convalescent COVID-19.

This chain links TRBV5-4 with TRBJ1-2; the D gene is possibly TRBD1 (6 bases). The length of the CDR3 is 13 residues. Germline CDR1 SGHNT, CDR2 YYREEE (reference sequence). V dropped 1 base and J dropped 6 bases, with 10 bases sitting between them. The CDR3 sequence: CASSLNRADGYTF. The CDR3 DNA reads TGTGCCAGCAGCTTGAACAGGGCGGATGGCTACACCTTC.

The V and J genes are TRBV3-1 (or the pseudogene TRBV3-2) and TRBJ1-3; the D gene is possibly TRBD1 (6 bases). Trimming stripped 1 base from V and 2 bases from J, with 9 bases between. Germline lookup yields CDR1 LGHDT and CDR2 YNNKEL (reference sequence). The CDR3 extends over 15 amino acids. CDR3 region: CASSQASGAGNTIYF. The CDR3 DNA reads TGTGCCAGCAGCCAAGCCTCAGGGGCTGGAAACACCATATATTTT.

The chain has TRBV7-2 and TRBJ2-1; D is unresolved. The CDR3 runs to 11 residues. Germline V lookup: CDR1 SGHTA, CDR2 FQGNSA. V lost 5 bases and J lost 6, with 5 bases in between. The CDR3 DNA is TGTGCCAGCAGCCACACCAATGAGCAGTTCTTC. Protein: CASSHTNEQFF.

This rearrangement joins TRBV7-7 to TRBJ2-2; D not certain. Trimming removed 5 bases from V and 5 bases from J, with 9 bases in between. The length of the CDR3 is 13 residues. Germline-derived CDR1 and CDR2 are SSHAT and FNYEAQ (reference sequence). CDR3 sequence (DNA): TGTGCCAGCAGCCCCCGCGAAACCGGGGAGCTGTTTTTT. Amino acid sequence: CASSPRETGELFF. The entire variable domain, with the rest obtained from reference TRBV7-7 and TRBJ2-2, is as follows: GAGVSQSPRYKVTKRGQDVTLRCDPISSHATLYWYQQALGQGPEFLTYFNYEAQPDKSGLPSDRFSAERPEGSISTLTIQRTEQRDSAMYRCASSPRETGELFFGEGSRLTVL.

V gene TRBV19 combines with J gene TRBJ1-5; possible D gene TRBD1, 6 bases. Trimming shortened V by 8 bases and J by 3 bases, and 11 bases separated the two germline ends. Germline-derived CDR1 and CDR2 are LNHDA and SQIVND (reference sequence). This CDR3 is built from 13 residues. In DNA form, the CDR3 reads TGTGCCAGTCAACAGGGCCCCAATCAGCCCCAGCATTTT. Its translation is CASQQGPNQPQHF.

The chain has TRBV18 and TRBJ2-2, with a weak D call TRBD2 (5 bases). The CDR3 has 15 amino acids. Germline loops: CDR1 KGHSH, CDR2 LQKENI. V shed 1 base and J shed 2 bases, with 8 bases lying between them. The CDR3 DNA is TGTGCCAGCTCACCACTGAGGGCTAACACCGGGGAGCTGTTTTTT. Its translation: CASSPLRANTGELFF.

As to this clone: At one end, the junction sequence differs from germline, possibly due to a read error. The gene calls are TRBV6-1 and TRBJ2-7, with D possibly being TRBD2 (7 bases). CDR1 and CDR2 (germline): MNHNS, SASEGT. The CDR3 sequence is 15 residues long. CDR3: CASSDGLAGAYGQYF. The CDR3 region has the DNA TGTGCCAGCAGTGACGGACTGGCGGGGGCTTACGGGCAGTACTTC.

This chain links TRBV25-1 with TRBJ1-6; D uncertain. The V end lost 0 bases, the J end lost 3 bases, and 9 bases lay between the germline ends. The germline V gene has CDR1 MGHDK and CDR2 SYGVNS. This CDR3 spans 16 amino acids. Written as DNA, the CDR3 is TGTGCCAGCAGTGAATATAAGGACTACTATAATTCACCCCTCCACTTT. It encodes CASSEYKDYYNSPLHF.

The CDR3 is CASSSQENSPLHF. DNA for the CDR3: TGCGCCAGCAGCTCTCAAGAGAATTCACCCCTCCACTTT. The rearrangement uses TRBV5-1 and TRBJ1-6; D gene ambiguous. Germline-derived CDR1 and CDR2 are SGHRS and YFSETQ. The ends were cut back, 3 bases at V and 7 bases at J, with 8 bases in the middle. The CDR3 runs to 13 residues. Using reference TRBV5-1 and TRBJ1-6 for the parts outside the CDR3, the full variable domain is KAGVTQTPRYLIKTRGQQVTLSCSPISGHRSVSWYQQTPGQGLQFLFEYFSETQRNKGNFPGRFSGRQFSNSRSEMNVSTLELGDSALYLCASSSQENSPLHFGNGTRLTVT.

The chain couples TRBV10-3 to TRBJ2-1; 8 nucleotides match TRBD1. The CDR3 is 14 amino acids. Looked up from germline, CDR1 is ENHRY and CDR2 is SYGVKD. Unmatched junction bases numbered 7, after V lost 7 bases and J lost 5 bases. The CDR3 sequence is CAITGGKGDNEQFF. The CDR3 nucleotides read TGTGCCATCACAGGGGGCAAAGGTGACAATGAGCAGTTCTTC.

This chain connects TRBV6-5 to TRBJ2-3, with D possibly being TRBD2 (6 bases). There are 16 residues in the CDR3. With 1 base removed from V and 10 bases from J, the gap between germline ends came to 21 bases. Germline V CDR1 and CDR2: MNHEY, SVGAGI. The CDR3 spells CASSYLPLATGASQYF. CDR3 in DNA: TGTGCCAGCAGTTACTTGCCCCTAGCGACCGGTGCTTCGCAGTATTTT.

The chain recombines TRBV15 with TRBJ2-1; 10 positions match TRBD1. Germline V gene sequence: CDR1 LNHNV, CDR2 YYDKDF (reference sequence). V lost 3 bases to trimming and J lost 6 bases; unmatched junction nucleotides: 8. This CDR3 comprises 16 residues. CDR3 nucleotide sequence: TGTGCCACCAGCAGGGAGAGACAGGGGGCATCCAATGAGCAGTTCTTC. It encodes CATSRERQGASNEQFF.

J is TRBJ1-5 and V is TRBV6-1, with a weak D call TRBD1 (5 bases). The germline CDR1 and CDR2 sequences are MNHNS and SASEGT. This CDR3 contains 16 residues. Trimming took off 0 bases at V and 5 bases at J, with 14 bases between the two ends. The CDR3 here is CASSEALLTDYQPQHF. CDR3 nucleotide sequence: TGTGCCAGCAGTGAAGCGCTTCTGACAGATTATCAGCCCCAGCATTTT.

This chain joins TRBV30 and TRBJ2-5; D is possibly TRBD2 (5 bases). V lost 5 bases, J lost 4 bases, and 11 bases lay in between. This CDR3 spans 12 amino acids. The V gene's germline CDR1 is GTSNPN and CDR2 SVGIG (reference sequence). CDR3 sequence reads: CAWGKGGETQYF. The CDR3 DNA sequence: TGTGCCTGGGGGAAAGGAGGAGAGACCCAGTACTTC.